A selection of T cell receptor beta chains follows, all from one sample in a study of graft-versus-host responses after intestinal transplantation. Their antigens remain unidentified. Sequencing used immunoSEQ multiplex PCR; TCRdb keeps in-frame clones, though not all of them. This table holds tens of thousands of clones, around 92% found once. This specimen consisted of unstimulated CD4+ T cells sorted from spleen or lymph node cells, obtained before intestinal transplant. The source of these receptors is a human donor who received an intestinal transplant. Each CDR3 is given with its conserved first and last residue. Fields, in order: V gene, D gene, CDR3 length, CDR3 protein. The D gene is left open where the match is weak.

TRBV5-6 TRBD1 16 CASSLEGQGTADTQYF
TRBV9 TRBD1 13 CASSVPGGTEAFF
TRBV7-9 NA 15 CASSLGSGIPRELFF
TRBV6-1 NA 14 CASRIRTANTEAFF
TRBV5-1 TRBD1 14 CASSLAGTGAGYTF
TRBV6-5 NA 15 CASSYISPGNQKAFF
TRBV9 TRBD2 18 CASSVSLAGVSSTDTQYF
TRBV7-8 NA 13 CASSSRWDQPQHF
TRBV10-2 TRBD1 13 CAGGTGAYNEQFF
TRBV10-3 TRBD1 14 CAISEGQGNEKLFF
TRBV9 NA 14 CASSVVPGSHEQYF
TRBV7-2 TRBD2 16 CASSKKLAGKYYEQYF
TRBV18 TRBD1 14 CASSPLPGGHEQYF
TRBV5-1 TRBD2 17 CASSLVASGGAADTQYF
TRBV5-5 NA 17 CATTNYSGTGTNYGYTF
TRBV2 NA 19 CASSEIDRWESSGANVLTF
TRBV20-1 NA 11 CSVQRGNEQFF
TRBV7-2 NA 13 CASSPTVTYEQYF
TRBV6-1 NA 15 CASSPTAGGRTEAFF
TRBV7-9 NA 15 CASSSLGRGGDTIYF
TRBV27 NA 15 CASSTGTEGNQPQHF
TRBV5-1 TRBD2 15 CASSDPGLAAQTQYF
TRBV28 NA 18 CASSPWREGTFSNQPQHF
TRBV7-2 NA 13 CASSLFPDQPQHF
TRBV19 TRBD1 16 CASQKTGGRLNQPQHF
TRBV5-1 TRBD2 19 CASSYWPGLAGGSSYEQYF
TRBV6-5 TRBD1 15 CASWTGGAGIYGHTF
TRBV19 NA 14 CASSIGANNSPLHF
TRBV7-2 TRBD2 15 CASSFTGGSTGELFF
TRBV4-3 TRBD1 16 CASSQDGTGFTDTQYF
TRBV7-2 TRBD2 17 CASSTASGGASTDTQYF
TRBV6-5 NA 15 CASRLQGGYNSPLHF
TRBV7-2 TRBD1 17 CASSLKGTGRRNTEAFF
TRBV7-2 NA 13 CASSWGVTYEQYF
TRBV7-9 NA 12 CASSLHNTEAFF
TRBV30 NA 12 CAGGAGANVLTF
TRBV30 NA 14 CAWSVAGGRSPLHF
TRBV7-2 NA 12 CASSLDRSPLHF
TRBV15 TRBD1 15 CATSRGDRGFGGYTF
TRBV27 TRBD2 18 CASSFLRLAGGSADTQYF
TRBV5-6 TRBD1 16 CASSSDRDSYNSPLHF
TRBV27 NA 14 CASSLRWTAYEQYF
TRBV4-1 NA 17 CASSQAAGQGEMGGYTF
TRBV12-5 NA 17 CASGLVPSGQFYYGYTF
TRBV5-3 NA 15 CARSVDSLSGNTIYF
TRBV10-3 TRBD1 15 CAISFGTGTNYGYTF
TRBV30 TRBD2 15 CAWSRLAGGLETQYF
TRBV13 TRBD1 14 CASSQGQGITEAFF
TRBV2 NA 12 CASSTGPYEQYF
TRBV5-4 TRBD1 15 CASSLSAGGSYGYTF